Described below is a single TCR beta chain sequence and its context. Its antigen is undetermined. Germline and junction disagree at one end, which may indicate a read error. The data stem from a study of early T cells in non-severe SARS-CoV-2 infection. Findings of the study overall: Using VDJdb, the matching emphasized anti-spike CD8 responses while missing private and CD4 specificities.

Individual cDNA molecules carried attached unique molecular identifiers. MiXCR was run by TCRdb on the 5' RACE reads, yielding one entry per CDR3 protein. The sample holds 95,000 to 100,000 distinct CDR3 sequences, 8% to 13% seen once. This CDR3 has 14 amino acids. CDR1 SQVTM and CDR2 ANQGSEA come from the germline V gene. The sample was whole blood. This sequence joins TRBV29-1 and TRBJ1-1, with no clear D. This receptor was taken from an adult who was a healthcare worker with PCR-confirmed SARS-CoV-2 infection or an uninfected control (not recorded which). The CDR3 nucleotides read TGCAGCGTTGAAATGGGGTGGGTGAATACTGAAGCTTTCTTT. The encoded protein is CSVEMGWVNTEAFF. The full variable domain, its missing parts supplied by reference TRBV29-1 and TRBJ1-1, is SAVISQKPSRDICQRGTSLTIQCQVDSQVTMMFWYRQQPGQSLTLIATANQGSEATYESGFVIDKFPISRPNLTFSTLTVSNMSPEDSSIYLCSVEMGWVNTEAFFGQGTRLTVV.